The 28 T cell receptor beta chains in this list originate from one sample, sequenced in a study of blood T cell repertoires in COVID-19. Measured with immunoSEQ multiplex PCR; TCRdb has only the in-frame clones, and not every one. The sample shows about 150,000 clones, approximately 80% of them seen only once. The sample consisted of peripheral blood. These TCRs come from a man aged 65-85 years who had recovered from COVID-19.

The J gene is TRBJ1-4, the V gene TRBV5-6, with D possibly being TRBD1 (5 bases). Trimming left V 4 bases short and J 11 bases short, with 21 bases between. CDR1 is SGHDT, CDR2 YYEEEE, per germline. The CDR3 has 15 residues. The CDR3 DNA reads TGTGCCAGCAGCCCAGGACTGTTAGCGGGGGGGAAACTGTTTTTT. It codes for CASSPGLLAGGKLFF.

Notes on this clone: Other DNA sequences from this sample encode an identical CDR3 as well. This rearrangement joins TRBV5-1 to TRBJ2-5; 7 bases agree with TRBD1. The germline V gene has CDR1 SGHRS and CDR2 YFSETQ. The CDR3 runs to 14 residues. The V gene end was trimmed by 2 bases and the J gene end by 5 bases; junction bases not matched to a gene: 6. CDR3 protein: CASSLRGQGETQYF. The CDR3, as DNA: TGCGCCAGCAGCTTAAGGGGGCAAGGGGAGACCCAGTACTTC.

The rearrangement joins TRBV2 to TRBJ2-1; TRBD2 is a possible D gene (6 bases). Germline values: CDR1 SNHLY, CDR2 FYNNEI. V shed 7 bases and J shed 9 bases, with 16 bases lying between them. CDR3 length: 13 residues. This CDR3 reads CASIEVRGGEQFF. In nucleotides, the CDR3 is TGTGCCAGCATCGAAGTGCGGGGCGGTGAGCAGTTCTTC.

The genes are TRBV5-8 and TRBJ2-2; 9 bases match TRBD1. Germline V gene sequence: CDR1 SGHTS, CDR2 YDEGEE. J lost 4 bases, V lost 5 bases, and 6 bases had no gene match. The CDR3 contains 15 residues. The CDR3, as DNA: TGTGCCAGCAGTCCCGGGACAGGGCTCACCGGGGAGCTGTTTTTT. As protein: CASSPGTGLTGELFF.

This chain joins TRBV18 and TRBJ1-1; a possible D gene is TRBD1 (6 bases). With 3 bases removed from V and 0 bases from J, the gap between germline ends came to 11 bases. The CDR3 contains 15 residues. Germline assignment: CDR1 KGHSH and CDR2 LQKENI. This CDR3 reads CASSPMTGVNTEAFF. The CDR3 nucleotides read TGTGCCAGCTCACCTATGACAGGCGTGAACACTGAAGCTTTCTTT.

J is TRBJ2-1 and V is TRBV15, with 11 bases fitting TRBD1. From germline, CDR1 is LNHNV and CDR2 YYDKDF (reference sequence). Trimming took 0 bases from V and 3 from J; bases not matched to a gene: 1. The CDR3 spans 16 residues. The CDR3 region has the DNA TGTGCCACCAGCAGAGAGGGGACAGGGGGCTACAATGAGCAGTTCTTC. Protein: CATSREGTGGYNEQFF.

The V call is TRBV6-6, the J call TRBJ2-1; D uncertain. This CDR3 region has 13 residues. Trimming cost V 0 bases and J 4 bases, with 4 bases left between them. Germline CDR1 is MNHNY and CDR2 is SVGAGI (reference sequence). The CDR3: CASSYSRYNEQFF. CDR3 in DNA: TGTGCCAGCAGTTACTCGAGGTACAATGAGCAGTTCTTC.

This sequence joins TRBV6-5 and TRBJ2-7, with D perhaps TRBD1 (5 bases). Trimming stripped 2 bases from V and 0 bases from J, with 14 bases between. There are 16 residues in the CDR3. Germline V gene sequence: CDR1 MNHEY, CDR2 SVGAGI. The CDR3 sequence is CASSYTIQGFSYEQYF. In DNA, the CDR3 is TGTGCCAGCAGTTACACTATCCAGGGATTCTCCTACGAGCAGTACTTC.

V and J are TRBV3-1 (or the pseudogene TRBV3-2) and TRBJ1-1, with D maybe TRBD1 (6 bases). V gave up 4 bases and J gave up 1 base, with 13 bases separating them. The CDR3 has 15 amino acids. Germline CDR1 LGHDT, CDR2 YNNKEL (reference sequence). CDR3 sequence: CASSPRSTGNTEAFF. The CDR3 DNA reads TGTGCCAGCAGCCCCCGTTCGACAGGGAACACTGAAGCTTTCTTT.

The gene calls are TRBV6-5 and TRBJ1-2; TRBD1 aligns across 10 bases. CDR3 length equals 14 residues. V trimming: 8 bases; J trimming: 8 bases; junction bases outside the gene matches: 11. CDR1 MNHEY and CDR2 SVGAGI come from the germline V gene. CDR3: CASWDRGESGGYTF. The DNA for the CDR3 is TGTGCCAGCTGGGACAGGGGTGAAAGCGGGGGCTACACCTTC.

V usage is TRBV7-2 and J usage is TRBJ2-2, with 8 positions matching TRBD2. V lost 5 bases to trimming and J lost 4 bases; unmatched junction nucleotides: 18. The CDR3 loop spans 19 amino acids. Germline V gene sequence: CDR1 SGHTA, CDR2 FQGNSA. CDR3 DNA: TGTGCCAGCAGCAACAGGGAGGCGGGAGGTTCCCGTTCCACCGGGGAGCTGTTTTTT. This encodes CASSNREAGGSRSTGELFF. The full variable domain, with the rest looked up from reference TRBV7-2 and TRBJ2-2, is GAGVSQSPSNKVTEKGKDVELRCDPISGHTALYWYRQSLGQGLEFLIYFQGNSAPDKSGLPSDRFSAERTGGSVSTLTIQRTQQEDSAVYLCASSNREAGGSRSTGELFFGEGSRLTVL.

This clone was observed a single time. The rearrangement joins TRBV6-5 to TRBJ1-2; possibly TRBD1 for D (5 bases). The germline V and J ends were trimmed by 2 bases and 4 bases, with 11 bases remaining between them. Germline values: CDR1 MNHEY, CDR2 SVGAGI. The CDR3 length is 14 residues. CDR3 loop: CASSYLRGSYGYTF. In nucleotides, the CDR3 is TGTGCCAGCAGTTACCTCCGGGGGAGCTATGGCTACACCTTC.

This chain connects TRBV28 to TRBJ2-3; TRBD2 matches 9 bases. The CDR3 covers 15 residues. CDR1 is MDHEN and CDR2 is SYDVKM in the germline V gene. Losses at the gene ends were 2 bases for V and 13 bases for J; bases not matched to a gene: 13. This chain's CDR3 is CASSLALTSGREEYF. CDR3 sequence (DNA): TGTGCCAGCAGTTTAGCTCTGACTAGCGGTCGAGAGGAGTATTTT.

The V gene is TRBV18, the J gene TRBJ2-7, with 9 bases identical to TRBD1. CDR1 is KGHSH and CDR2 is LQKENI in the germline V gene. V lost 0 bases to trimming and J lost 0 bases; unmatched junction nucleotides: 3. The CDR3 is 16 residues long. CDR3 region: CASSPPDRGYSYEQYF. The CDR3 coding sequence is TGTGCCAGCTCACCACCGGACAGGGGATACTCCTACGAGCAGTACTTC.

This chain joins TRBV2 and TRBJ2-7; the D gene is possibly TRBD1 (6 bases). V was trimmed by 7 bases and J by 6 bases, leaving 13 bases between them. The germline CDR1 and CDR2 sequences are SNHLY and FYNNEI. CDR3 length: 12 amino acids. CDR3 DNA: TGTGCCAGCAACAGGGAGCAGCTCGAGCAGTACTTC. Translating it yields CASNREQLEQYF.

This rearrangement joins TRBV20-1 to TRBJ2-1, with D possibly TRBD1 on 5 matching bases. V lost 0 bases to trimming and J lost 12 bases, with 9 bases between them. The germline V gene encodes CDR1 DFQATT and CDR2 SNEGSKA (reference sequence). CDR3 length: 11 residues. The CDR3 here is CSARDQGRQFF. Written as DNA, the CDR3 is TGCAGTGCTAGAGATCAGGGTAGGCAGTTCTTC.

V and J are TRBV4-2 and TRBJ2-2; 8 nucleotides align to TRBD2. There are 15 residues in the CDR3. In germline, CDR1 is LGHNA, CDR2 YNFKEQ. V lost 4 bases, J lost 5 bases, and 6 bases stayed unmatched. CDR3 DNA: TGTGCCAGCAGCCCTTGGCGGGAGGAGACCGGGGAGCTGTTTTTT. It specifies CASSPWREETGELFF.

V and J are TRBV5-1 and TRBJ2-1; TRBD2 matches 10 bases. Germline CDR1 and CDR2: SGHRS and YFSETQ. Losses at the gene ends were 1 base for V and 8 bases for J; bases not matched to a gene: 9. CDR3 length: 16 residues. In DNA form, the CDR3 reads TGCGCCAGCAGCTTGCGGGCTAGCGGGAGTGGGGATGAGCAGTTCTTC. It yields the protein CASSLRASGSGDEQFF.

This clone was seen more than once but under ten times. V and J are TRBV6-2 or TRBV6-3 and TRBJ2-7; TRBD2 matches at 10 bases. Germline lookup yields CDR1 MNHEY and CDR2 SVGEGT. V trimming: 6 bases; J trimming: 4 bases; junction bases outside the gene matches: 9. The CDR3 consists of 15 residues. The CDR3 region is CASSRWTSGSYEQYF. DNA for the CDR3: TGTGCCAGCAGCCGTTGGACTAGCGGTAGTTACGAGCAGTACTTC.

J is TRBJ2-1 and V is TRBV4-1, with 9 bases identical to TRBD2. Trimming at V came to 1 base and at J to 0 bases, leaving 7 bases not matched to a gene. Germline CDR1 is MGHRA and CDR2 is YSYEKL. The CDR3 has 18 amino acids. In nucleotides, the CDR3 is TGCGCCAGCAGCCAAGTCGCTAGCGGGATCAGCTCCTACAATGAGCAGTTCTTC. It is translated as CASSQVASGISSYNEQFF.

The J gene is TRBJ1-3, the V gene TRBV7-3; a weak D match, TRBD1 (6 bases). V dropped 5 bases and J dropped 2 bases, with 13 bases sitting between them. The V gene's germline CDR1 is SGHTA and CDR2 FQGTGA. The CDR3 covers 15 residues. The DNA for the CDR3 is TGTGCCAGCAGCCTCCAAACAGGGCCTGGAAACACCATATATTTT. This codes for CASSLQTGPGNTIYF.

This clone has only a few counts. The CDR3, as DNA: TGTGCCAGTAGTATGGGGACAAGCTACTATGGCTACACCTTC. The encoded protein is CASSMGTSYYGYTF. The V call is TRBV19, the J call TRBJ1-2, with TRBD1 as a possible D gene (6 bases). Germline-derived CDR1 and CDR2 are LNHDA and SQIVND (reference sequence). V was clipped by 3 bases and J by 3 bases, with 11 bases between them. CDR3 length: 14 amino acids.

The rearrangement joins TRBV9 to TRBJ1-1, with TRBD1 matching over 8 bases. The CDR3 covers 14 residues. V dropped 3 bases and J dropped 4; count of bases not matched to a gene: 5. CDR1 and CDR2 (germline): SGDLS, YYNGEE. Written as DNA, the CDR3 is TGTGCCAGCAGCGCTATACAGGGGGGCACTGAAGCTTTCTTT. Translation gives CASSAIQGGTEAFF.

This chain links TRBV5-1 with TRBJ2-3, with TRBD2 matching over 9 bases. J lost 2 bases, V lost 3 bases, and 4 bases had no gene match. From germline, CDR1 is SGHRS and CDR2 YFSETQ. This CDR3 is built from 15 residues. Here the CDR3 DNA reads TGCGCCAGCAGCTCTAGCGGGACCCCCACAGATACGCAGTATTTT. Protein product: CASSSSGTPTDTQYF.

The chain joins TRBV5-1 to TRBJ2-3; TRBD1 might be the D (7 bases). V gave up 0 bases and J gave up 1 base, with 12 bases separating them. CDR1 is SGHRS and CDR2 is YFSETQ in the germline V gene. This CDR3 has 16 amino acids. The CDR3 is CASSLAEGAGTDTQYF. CDR3 DNA: TGCGCCAGCAGCTTGGCGGAGGGGGCAGGCACAGATACGCAGTATTTT. Full variable domain (missing parts from reference TRBV5-1 and TRBJ2-3): KAGVTQTPRYLIKTRGQQVTLSCSPISGHRSVSWYQQTPGQGLQFLFEYFSETQRNKGNFPGRFSGRQFSNSRSEMNVSTLELGDSALYLCASSLAEGAGTDTQYFGPGTRLTVL.

The J gene is TRBJ2-7, the V gene TRBV15; 9 bases align to TRBD1. The CDR3 consists of 14 residues. Germline V gives CDR1 LNHNV, CDR2 YYDKDF (reference sequence). V gave up 3 bases and J gave up 2 bases; unmatched junction bases: 2. DNA of the CDR3: TGTGCCACCAGCAGGGACAGGGGCCCCTACGAGCAGTACTTC. Translated: CATSRDRGPYEQYF.

The V and J genes are TRBV4-3 and TRBJ1-1; weak D call: TRBD1 (5 bases). The V gene lost 0 bases and the J gene lost 0 bases, with 11 bases spanning the gap. CDR1 is LGHNA and CDR2 is YSLEER in the germline V gene. The CDR3 extends over 16 amino acids. The CDR3 DNA is TGCGCCAGCAGCCAAGATCTCCGGGGGATGAACACTGAAGCTTTCTTT. Protein: CASSQDLRGMNTEAFF.

The rearrangement links TRBV28 to TRBJ2-7; no firm D call. The CDR3 covers 11 residues. The V and J ends lost 8 bases and 6 bases respectively, with 11 bases between them. From germline, CDR1 is MDHEN and CDR2 SYDVKM. Here the CDR3 reads CASARLGEQYF. CDR3 bases: TGTGCCAGCGCCAGGTTAGGCGAGCAGTACTTC.